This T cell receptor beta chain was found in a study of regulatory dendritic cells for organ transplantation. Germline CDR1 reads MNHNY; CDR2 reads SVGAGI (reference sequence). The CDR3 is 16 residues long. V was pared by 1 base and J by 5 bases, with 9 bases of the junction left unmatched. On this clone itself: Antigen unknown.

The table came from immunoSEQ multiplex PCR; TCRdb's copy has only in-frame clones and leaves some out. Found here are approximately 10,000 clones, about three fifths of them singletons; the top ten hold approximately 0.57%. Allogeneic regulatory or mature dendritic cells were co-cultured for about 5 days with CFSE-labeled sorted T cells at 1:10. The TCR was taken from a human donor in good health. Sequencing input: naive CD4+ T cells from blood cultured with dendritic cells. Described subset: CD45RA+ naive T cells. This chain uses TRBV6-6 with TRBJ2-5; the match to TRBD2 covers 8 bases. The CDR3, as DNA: TGTGCCAGCAGTTACTATCAGGGACCGGGGGGGGAGACCCAGTACTTC. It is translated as CASSYYQGPGGETQYF.